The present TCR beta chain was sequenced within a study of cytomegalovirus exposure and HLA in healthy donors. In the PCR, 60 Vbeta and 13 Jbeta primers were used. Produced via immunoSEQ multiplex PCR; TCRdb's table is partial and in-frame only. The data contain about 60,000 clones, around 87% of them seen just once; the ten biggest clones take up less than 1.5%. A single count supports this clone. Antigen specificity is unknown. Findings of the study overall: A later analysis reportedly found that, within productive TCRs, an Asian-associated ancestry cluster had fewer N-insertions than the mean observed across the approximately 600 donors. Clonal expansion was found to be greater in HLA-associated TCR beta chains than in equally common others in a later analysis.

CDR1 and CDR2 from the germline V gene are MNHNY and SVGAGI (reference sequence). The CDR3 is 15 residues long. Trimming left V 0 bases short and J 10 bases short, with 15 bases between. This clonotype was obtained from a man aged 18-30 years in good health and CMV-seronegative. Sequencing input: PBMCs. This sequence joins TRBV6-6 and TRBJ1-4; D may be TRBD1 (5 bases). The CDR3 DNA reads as TGTGCCAGCAGTTACTCGATGGGGGGGATGGGAAAACTGTTTTTT. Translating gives CASSYSMGGMGKLFF.